This T cell receptor beta chain was identified in a study of T-cell memory formation after mild COVID-19. TCRdb itself ran the 5' RACE reads through MiXCR, one entry per CDR3 protein. The data show over 30,000 distinct CDR3 sequences, over 10% seen once. To note about this clonotype: What it binds is unknown.

Broader study findings: Clones that contracted clustered mainly in CM and EM if CD4+ and in EMRA if CD8+. Later expanders leaned CD4+, whereas clones that contracted between day 15 and 85 were balanced CD4/CD8.

Unmatched junction bases numbered 5, after V lost 3 bases and J lost 7 bases. Germline loops: CDR1 SGHRS, CDR2 YFSETQ. The CDR3 covers 15 residues. Sequences were obtained from PBMCs or a T cell subset sorted from them (not recorded which). The clonotype originates from a man aged 18 to 29 who had mild COVID-19 (a few samples of this study predate the infection). Cell type and time point are not known. The chain recombines TRBV5-1 with TRBJ1-6, with 9 bases identical to TRBD1. The CDR3 region is CASSSGTGFNSPLHF. The CDR3 bases are TGCGCCAGCAGCTCCGGGACAGGGTTCAATTCACCCCTCCACTTT.